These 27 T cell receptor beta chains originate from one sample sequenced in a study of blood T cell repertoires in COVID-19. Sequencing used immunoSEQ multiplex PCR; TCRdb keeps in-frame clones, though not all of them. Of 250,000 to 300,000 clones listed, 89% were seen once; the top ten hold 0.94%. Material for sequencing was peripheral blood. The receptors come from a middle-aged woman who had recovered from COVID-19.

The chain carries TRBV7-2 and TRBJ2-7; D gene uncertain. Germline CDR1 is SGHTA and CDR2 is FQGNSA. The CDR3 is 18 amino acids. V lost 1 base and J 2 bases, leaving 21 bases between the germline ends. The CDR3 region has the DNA TGTGCCAGCAGCTTAGTTGGGTCAGGAACCATACCAGCCTACGAGCAGTACTTC. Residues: CASSLVGSGTIPAYEQYF.

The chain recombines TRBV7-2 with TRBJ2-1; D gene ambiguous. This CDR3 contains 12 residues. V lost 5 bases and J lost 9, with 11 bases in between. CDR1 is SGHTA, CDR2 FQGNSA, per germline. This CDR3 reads CASSPERGEQFF. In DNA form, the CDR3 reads TGTGCCAGCAGCCCAGAGCGTGGTGAGCAGTTCTTC.

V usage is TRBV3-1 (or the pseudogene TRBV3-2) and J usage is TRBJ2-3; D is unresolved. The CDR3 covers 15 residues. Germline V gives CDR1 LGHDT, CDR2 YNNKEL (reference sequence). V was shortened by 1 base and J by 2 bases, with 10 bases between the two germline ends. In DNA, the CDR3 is TGTGCCAGCAGCCAAGGGAGCCCCTACACAGATACGCAGTATTTT. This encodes CASSQGSPYTDTQYF.

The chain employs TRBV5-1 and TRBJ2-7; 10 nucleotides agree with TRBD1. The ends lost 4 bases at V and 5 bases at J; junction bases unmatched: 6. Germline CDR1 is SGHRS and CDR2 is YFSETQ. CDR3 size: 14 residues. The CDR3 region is CASSEGQGNDEQYF. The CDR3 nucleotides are TGCGCCAGCAGCGAGGGACAGGGGAACGACGAGCAGTACTTC.

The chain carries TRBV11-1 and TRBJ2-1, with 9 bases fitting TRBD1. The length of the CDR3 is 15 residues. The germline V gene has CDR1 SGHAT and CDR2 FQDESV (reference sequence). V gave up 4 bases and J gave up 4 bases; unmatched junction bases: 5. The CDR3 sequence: CASSSDRGGYNEQFF. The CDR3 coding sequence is TGTGCCAGCAGCTCGGACAGGGGCGGGTACAATGAGCAGTTCTTC.

The CDR3 sequence is CASSLYASGSSYEQYF. The CDR3 nucleotides read TGTGCCAGCAGCTTGTATGCTAGCGGGAGCTCCTACGAGCAGTACTTC. This rearrangement joins TRBV5-4 to TRBJ2-7; 10 bases align to TRBD2. V gave up 1 base and J gave up 0 bases; unmatched junction bases: 4. In germline, CDR1 is SGHNT, CDR2 YYREEE (reference sequence). The CDR3 runs to 16 residues.

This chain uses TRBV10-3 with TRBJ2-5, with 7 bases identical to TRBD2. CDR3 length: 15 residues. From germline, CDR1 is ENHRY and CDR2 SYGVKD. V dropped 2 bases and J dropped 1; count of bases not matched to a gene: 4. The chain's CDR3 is CAISETSATQETQYF. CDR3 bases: TGTGCCATCAGTGAGACTAGCGCGACCCAAGAGACCCAGTACTTC.

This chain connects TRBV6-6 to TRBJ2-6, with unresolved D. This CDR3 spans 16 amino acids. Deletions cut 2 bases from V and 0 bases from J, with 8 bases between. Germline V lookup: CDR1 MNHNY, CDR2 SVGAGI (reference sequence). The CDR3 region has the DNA TGTGCCAGCAGTTACCCCAAGCTCTCTGGGGCCAACGTCCTGACTTTC. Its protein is CASSYPKLSGANVLTF.

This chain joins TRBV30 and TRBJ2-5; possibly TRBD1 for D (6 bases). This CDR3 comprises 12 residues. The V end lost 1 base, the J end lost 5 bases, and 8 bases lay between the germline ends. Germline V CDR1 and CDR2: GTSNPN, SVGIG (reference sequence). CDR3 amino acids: CAWSGTVETQYF. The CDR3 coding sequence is TGTGCCTGGAGTGGGACAGTTGAGACCCAGTACTTC.

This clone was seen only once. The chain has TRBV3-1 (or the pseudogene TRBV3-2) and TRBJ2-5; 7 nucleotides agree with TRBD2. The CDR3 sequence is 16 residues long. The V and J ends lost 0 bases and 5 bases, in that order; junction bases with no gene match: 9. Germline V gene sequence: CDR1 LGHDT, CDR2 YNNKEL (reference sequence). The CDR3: CASSQDLGEGHETQYF. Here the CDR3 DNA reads TGTGCCAGCAGCCAAGATCTAGGGGAGGGCCACGAGACCCAGTACTTC.

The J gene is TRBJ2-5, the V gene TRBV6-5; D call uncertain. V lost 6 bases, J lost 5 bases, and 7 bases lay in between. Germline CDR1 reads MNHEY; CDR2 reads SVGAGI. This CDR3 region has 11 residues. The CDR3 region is CASRKTETQYF. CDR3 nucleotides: TGTGCCAGCAGAAAGACTGAGACCCAGTACTTC.

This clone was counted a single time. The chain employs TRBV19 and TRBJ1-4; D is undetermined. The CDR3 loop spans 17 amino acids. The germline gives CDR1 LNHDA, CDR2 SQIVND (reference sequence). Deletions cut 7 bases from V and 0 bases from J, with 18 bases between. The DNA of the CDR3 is TGTGCCAGTACGAAAAACGCGCGGAGTTCAACTAATGAAAAACTGTTTTTT. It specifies CASTKNARSSTNEKLFF. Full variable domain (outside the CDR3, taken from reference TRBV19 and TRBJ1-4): DGGITQSPKYLFRKEGQNVTLSCEQNLNHDAMYWYRQDPGQGLRLIYYSQIVNDFQKGDIAEGYSVSREKKESFPLTVTSAQKNPTAFYLCASTKNARSSTNEKLFFGSGTQLSVL.

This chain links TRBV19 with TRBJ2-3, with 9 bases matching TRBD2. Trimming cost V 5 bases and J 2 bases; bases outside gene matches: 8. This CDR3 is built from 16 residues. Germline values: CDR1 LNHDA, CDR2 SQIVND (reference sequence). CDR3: CASSSRLAVDTDTQYF. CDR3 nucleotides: TGTGCCAGTAGTTCTAGACTAGCGGTCGACACAGATACGCAGTATTTT.

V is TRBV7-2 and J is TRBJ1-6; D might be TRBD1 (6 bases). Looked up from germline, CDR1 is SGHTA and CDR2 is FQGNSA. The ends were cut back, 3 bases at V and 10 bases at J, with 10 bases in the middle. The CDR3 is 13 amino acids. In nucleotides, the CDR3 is TGTGCCAGCAGCTTGGGGGCCGACTCACCCCTCCACTTT. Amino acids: CASSLGADSPLHF.

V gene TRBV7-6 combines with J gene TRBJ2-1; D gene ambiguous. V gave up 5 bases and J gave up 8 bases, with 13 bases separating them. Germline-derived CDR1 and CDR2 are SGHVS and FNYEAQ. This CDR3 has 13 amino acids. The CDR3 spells CASSPKLRDEQFF. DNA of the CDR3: TGTGCCAGCAGCCCAAAACTCCGGGATGAGCAGTTCTTC.

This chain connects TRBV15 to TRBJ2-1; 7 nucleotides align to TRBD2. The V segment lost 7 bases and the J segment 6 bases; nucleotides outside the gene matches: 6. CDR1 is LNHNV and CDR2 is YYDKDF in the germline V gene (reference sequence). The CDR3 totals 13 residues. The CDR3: CATKSSGRNEQFF. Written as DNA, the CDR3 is TGTGCCACCAAGTCTAGCGGTCGCAATGAGCAGTTCTTC.

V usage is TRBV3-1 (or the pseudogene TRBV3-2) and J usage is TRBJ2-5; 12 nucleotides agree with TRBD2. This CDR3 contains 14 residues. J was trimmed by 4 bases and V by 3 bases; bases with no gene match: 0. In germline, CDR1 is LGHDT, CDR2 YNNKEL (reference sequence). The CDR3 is CASSQGLAGETQYF. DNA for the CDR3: TGTGCCAGCAGCCAGGGACTAGCGGGAGAGACCCAGTACTTC.

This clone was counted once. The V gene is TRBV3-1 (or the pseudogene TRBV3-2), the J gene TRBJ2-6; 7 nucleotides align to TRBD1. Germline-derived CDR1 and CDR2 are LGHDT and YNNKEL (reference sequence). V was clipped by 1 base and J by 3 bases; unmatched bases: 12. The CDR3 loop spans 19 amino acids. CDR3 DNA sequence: TGTGCCAGCAGCCAAGTCCCCGGGACAGCGACGGGTGGGGCCAACGTCCTGACTTTC. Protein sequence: CASSQVPGTATGGANVLTF.

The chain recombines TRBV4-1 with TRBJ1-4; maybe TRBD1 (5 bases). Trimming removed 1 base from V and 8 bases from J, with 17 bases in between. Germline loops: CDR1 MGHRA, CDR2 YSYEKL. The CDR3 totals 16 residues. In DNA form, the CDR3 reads TGCGCCAGCAGCCAAGCTTTCTCCAGGGAGGGGGAAAAACTGTTTTTT. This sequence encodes CASSQAFSREGEKLFF.

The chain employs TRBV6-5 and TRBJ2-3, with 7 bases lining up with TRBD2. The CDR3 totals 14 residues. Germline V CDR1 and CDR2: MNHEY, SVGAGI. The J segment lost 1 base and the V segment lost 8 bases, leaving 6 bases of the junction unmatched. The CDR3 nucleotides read TGTGCCAGCGGGAGGGCAGGCCGCACAGATACGCAGTATTTT. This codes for CASGRAGRTDTQYF.

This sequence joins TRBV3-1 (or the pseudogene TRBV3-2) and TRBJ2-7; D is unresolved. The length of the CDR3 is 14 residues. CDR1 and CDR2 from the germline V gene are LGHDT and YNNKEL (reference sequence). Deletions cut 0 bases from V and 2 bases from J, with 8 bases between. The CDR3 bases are TGTGCCAGCAGCCAAGATCCCGGTCCCTACGAGCAGTACTTC. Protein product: CASSQDPGPYEQYF.

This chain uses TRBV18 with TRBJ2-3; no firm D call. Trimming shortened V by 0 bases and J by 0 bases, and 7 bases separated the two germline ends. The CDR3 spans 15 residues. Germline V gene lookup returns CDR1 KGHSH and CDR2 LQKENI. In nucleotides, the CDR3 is TGTGCCAGCTCACCACCGGCCGCTAGCACAGATACGCAGTATTTT. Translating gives CASSPPAASTDTQYF.

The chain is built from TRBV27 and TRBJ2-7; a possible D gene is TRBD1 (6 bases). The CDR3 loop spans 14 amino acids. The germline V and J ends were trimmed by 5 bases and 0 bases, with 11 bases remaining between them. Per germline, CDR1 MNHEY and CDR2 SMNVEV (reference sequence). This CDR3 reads CASSARDNSYEQYF. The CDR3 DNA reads TGTGCCAGCAGTGCCCGGGACAACTCCTACGAGCAGTACTTC.

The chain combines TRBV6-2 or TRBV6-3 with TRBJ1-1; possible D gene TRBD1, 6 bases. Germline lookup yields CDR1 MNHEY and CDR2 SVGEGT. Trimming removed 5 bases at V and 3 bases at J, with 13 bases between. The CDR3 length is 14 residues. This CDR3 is CASSLIRQDTEAFF. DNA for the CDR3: TGTGCCAGCAGTCTTATCAGACAGGACACTGAAGCTTTCTTT.

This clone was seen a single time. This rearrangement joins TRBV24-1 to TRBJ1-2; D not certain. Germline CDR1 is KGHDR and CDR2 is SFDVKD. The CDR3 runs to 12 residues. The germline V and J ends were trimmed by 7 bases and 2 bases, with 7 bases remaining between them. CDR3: CATSTGNYGYTF. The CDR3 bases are TGTGCCACCAGCACGGGGAACTATGGCTACACCTTC.

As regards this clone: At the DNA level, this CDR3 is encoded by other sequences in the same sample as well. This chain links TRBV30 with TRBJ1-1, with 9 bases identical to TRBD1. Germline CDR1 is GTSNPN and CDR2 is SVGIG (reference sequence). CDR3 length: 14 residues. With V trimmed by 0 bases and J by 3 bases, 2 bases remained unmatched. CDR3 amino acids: CAWSVRDRDTEAFF. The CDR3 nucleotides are TGTGCCTGGAGTGTAAGGGACAGGGACACTGAAGCTTTCTTT.

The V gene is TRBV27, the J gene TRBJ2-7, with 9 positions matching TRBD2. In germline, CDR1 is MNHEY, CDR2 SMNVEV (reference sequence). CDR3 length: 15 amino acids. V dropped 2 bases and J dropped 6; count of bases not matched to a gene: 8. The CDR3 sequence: CASSLLAGPPSEQYF. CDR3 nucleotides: TGTGCCAGCAGTTTACTAGCGGGACCCCCCTCCGAGCAGTACTTC.